The entry that follows covers one T cell receptor beta chain sequence. In the original analysis: Using reference gene primer amplification, nucleated cell counts were estimated. The repertoire was sequenced with immunoSEQ multiplex PCR; TCRdb's copy has only in-frame clones and lacks some. The V and J calls and the clone size are those of that table, but D and trimming were determined from the DNA. The sample holds 100,000 to 150,000 clones, about 89% seen once. Between the trimmed V and J ends, which lost 5 bases and 0 bases, there was a span of 7 bases. Germline assignment: CDR1 SNHLY and CDR2 FYNNEI. CDR3 length: 13 amino acids. These data originate in a study of blood T cell repertoires in COVID-19. At the level of the study: There were acute and convalescent COVID-19 samples, and they came from the United States, Italy and Spain. PBMCs, B-cell-depleted T cells, or T cells were the source of the cDNA or gDNA that made up the material.

This chain uses TRBV2 with TRBJ1-1; no clear D gene. The TCR comes from a man in his forties or fifties with active or convalescent COVID-19. The sample comprised peripheral blood. The CDR3 DNA follows: TGTGCCAGCAGTCCGGAGATGAACACTGAAGCTTTCTTT. Translating it yields CASSPEMNTEAFF. The full variable domain, its missing parts supplied by reference TRBV2 and TRBJ1-1, is EPEVTQTPSHQVTQMGQEVILRCVPISNHLYFYWYRQILGQKVEFLVSFYNNEISEKSEIFDDQFSVERPDGSNFTLKIRSTKLEDSAMYFCASSPEMNTEAFFGQGTRLTVV.